The 28 T cell receptor beta chains in this list originate from one sample, sequenced in a study of T cell repertoires in cytomegalovirus infection. TCRdb called the reads again in MiXCR, with one record for every CDR3 protein. The table has about 130,000 distinct CDR3 sequences, roughly 8.2% seen once. The sequenced sample was PBMCs. These receptors originate from a human donor in good health (CMV status not recorded). Some clones in this sample may be carry-over from other donors' samples.

This clonotype has ten or more counts. V usage is TRBV7-2 and J usage is TRBJ1-3, with D maybe TRBD1 (5 bases). CDR1 SGHTA and CDR2 FQGNSA come from the germline V gene. The CDR3 extends over 14 amino acids. Trimming removed 4 bases at V and 5 bases at J, with 12 bases between. The CDR3 loop reads CASSSRTSRNTIYF. DNA for the CDR3: TGTGCCAGCAGCTCGAGGACATCCAGAAACACCATATATTTT.

At least ten counts were recorded for this clonotype. The V call is TRBV20-1, the J call TRBJ2-1, with 8 bases that match TRBD2. V lost 1 base to trimming and J lost 2 bases; unmatched junction nucleotides: 10. The CDR3 covers 17 residues. Germline V lookup: CDR1 DFQATT, CDR2 SNEGSKA (reference sequence). The CDR3 reads CSARGPGGDPTYNEQFF. DNA of the CDR3: TGCAGTGCTAGAGGGCCGGGGGGGGACCCCACCTACAATGAGCAGTTCTTC.

This clonotype turned up a few times. The rearrangement links TRBV29-1 to TRBJ2-2; D is undetermined. Germline V gene lookup returns CDR1 SQVTM and CDR2 ANQGSEA. Trimming left V 1 base short and J 6 bases short, with 9 bases between. This CDR3 has 13 residues. In DNA form, the CDR3 reads TGCAGCGTTGAAGGAGACATCGCCGGGGAGCTGTTTTTT. Translating gives CSVEGDIAGELFF.

The table lists this clonotype with many counts. This chain joins TRBV19 and TRBJ2-3; D is uncertain. The V gene lost 3 bases and the J gene lost 5 bases, with 15 bases spanning the gap. CDR1 is LNHDA and CDR2 is SQIVND in the germline V gene (reference sequence). This CDR3 is 15 amino acids long. The CDR3 spells CASSIRGLPGDTQYF. The CDR3 nucleotides read TGTGCCAGTAGTATCAGAGGTTTACCGGGAGATACGCAGTATTTT.

This clonotype was seen a handful of times. V is TRBV29-1 and J is TRBJ2-2; D is ambiguous. V lost 3 bases to trimming and J lost 1 base, with 6 bases between them. The length of the CDR3 is 13 residues. Germline assignment: CDR1 SQVTM and CDR2 ANQGSEA. Here the CDR3 DNA reads TGCAGCGTTGATTGGGGGAACACCGGGGAGCTGTTTTTT. Translated, it gives CSVDWGNTGELFF.

This clonotype was seen ten or more times. This sequence joins TRBV7-9 and TRBJ2-1, with 9 bases lining up with TRBD2. The CDR3 is made up of 19 amino acids. V was clipped by 3 bases and J by 2 bases; unmatched bases: 14. Germline values: CDR1 SEHNR, CDR2 FQNEAQ (reference sequence). The CDR3 DNA reads TGTGCCAGCAGCTTCTCCCGGGACAGCGGGGGGCGACCCTACAATGAGCAGTTCTTC. This sequence encodes CASSFSRDSGGRPYNEQFF.

Only a few counts were recorded for this clonotype. The chain joins TRBV9 to TRBJ2-1, with D perhaps matching TRBD1 or TRBD2 (5 bases each). Germline CDR1 and CDR2: SGDLS and YYNGEE. The CDR3 is made up of 17 amino acids. V was pared by 3 bases and J by 2 bases, with 18 bases between. In DNA form, the CDR3 reads TGTGCCAGCAGCGGTGGTACCGGGACGTTTCCCTACAATGAGCAGTTCTTC. Its translation: CASSGGTGTFPYNEQFF.

This clonotype appeared many times. The V and J genes are TRBV11-2 and TRBJ2-7; D uncertain. Germline V gives CDR1 SGHAT, CDR2 FQNNGV. The CDR3 is 13 amino acids. V lost 5 bases, J lost 3 bases, and 11 bases lay in between. The CDR3 protein is CASSPRPDYEQYF. CDR3 coding DNA: TGTGCCAGCAGCCCGAGGCCAGACTACGAGCAGTACTTC.

This clonotype came up many times. The rearrangement uses TRBV28 and TRBJ1-6; 7 bases line up with TRBD1. Per the germline V gene, CDR1 is MDHEN and CDR2 is SYDVKM. CDR3 length equals 17 residues. V lost 7 bases and J lost 7; bases outside the gene matches: 16. CDR3 coding DNA: TGTGCCAGCACCAAACAGGCAGGGGGTCAGGAAAATTCACCCCTCCACTTT. Translating it yields CASTKQAGGQENSPLHF.

V usage is TRBV29-1 and J usage is TRBJ1-5, with D possibly being TRBD1 (5 bases). This CDR3 region has 13 residues. The ends were cut back, 4 bases at V and 3 bases at J, with 10 bases in the middle. Germline V gives CDR1 SQVTM, CDR2 ANQGSEA. The CDR3 is CSVGSGFNQPQHF. As DNA, the CDR3 is TGCAGCGTTGGGTCAGGGTTCAATCAGCCCCAGCATTTT.

This clonotype has ten or more counts. The V call is TRBV2, the J call TRBJ1-5; 8 bases line up with TRBD1. The CDR3 contains 14 residues. Germline assignment: CDR1 SNHLY and CDR2 FYNNEI. V shed 2 bases and J 5 bases; nucleotides not matched to a gene: 2. The CDR3 sequence: CASSEQGADQPQHF. CDR3 in DNA: TGTGCCAGCAGTGAACAGGGGGCTGATCAGCCCCAGCATTTT.

This clonotype was counted many times. V and J are TRBV20-1 and TRBJ2-7; a possible D gene is TRBD2 (6 bases). The CDR3 runs to 14 residues. Trimming stripped 4 bases from V and 2 bases from J, with 15 bases between. Germline CDR1 and CDR2: DFQATT and SNEGSKA (reference sequence). The CDR3, as DNA: TGCAGTGCTAAAAAAACTAGCCTCCCCTACGAGCAGTACTTC. It yields the protein CSAKKTSLPYEQYF.

This clonotype has ten or more counts. The CDR3 loop reads CASSLGTSYEQYF. In DNA, the CDR3 is TGTGCCAGCAGTTTGGGGACTTCCTACGAGCAGTACTTC. V is TRBV27 and J is TRBJ2-7; tentative D call: TRBD2 (6 bases). The germline V gene has CDR1 MNHEY and CDR2 SMNVEV (reference sequence). V lost 3 bases to trimming and J lost 1 base, with 7 bases between them. This CDR3 is 13 amino acids long.

V usage is TRBV9 and J usage is TRBJ1-6; no clear D gene. Germline V CDR1 and CDR2: SGDLS, YYNGEE. V was pared by 3 bases and J by 7 bases, with 8 bases between. The CDR3 length is 13 residues. CDR3 in DNA: TGTGCCAGCAGCGCGGCCCGAAATTCACCCCTCCACTTT. The encoded protein is CASSAARNSPLHF.

In its sample, this clonotype was seen many times. The V and J genes are TRBV5-4 and TRBJ1-6, with D unresolved. Germline V CDR1 and CDR2: SGHNT, YYREEE (reference sequence). V gave up 4 bases and J gave up 7 bases, with 12 bases separating them. The CDR3 contains 14 residues. This CDR3 reads CASSPGLSNSPLHF. In nucleotides, the CDR3 is TGTGCCAGCAGCCCCGGTCTGTCAAATTCACCCCTCCACTTT.

This clonotype was seen only a few times. The chain uses TRBV29-1 and TRBJ1-1, with D possibly matching TRBD1 (5 bases). The CDR3 loop spans 12 amino acids. The germline V gene encodes CDR1 SQVTM and CDR2 ANQGSEA. Trimming took 4 bases from V and 2 from J, leaving 8 bases between them. The CDR3 region has the DNA TGCAGCGTTGCGCAGGGTAACACTGAAGCTTTCTTT. Its translation is CSVAQGNTEAFF.

This clonotype was detected ten times or more. The chain links TRBV28 to TRBJ2-2, with 8 nucleotides matching TRBD2. This CDR3 comprises 17 residues. Germline lookup yields CDR1 MDHEN and CDR2 SYDVKM. The ends lost 6 bases at V and 5 bases at J; junction bases unmatched: 14. The CDR3 here is CASRPSGGVAGTGELFF. CDR3 nucleotides: TGTGCCAGCAGACCGTCGGGGGGGGTGGCGGGGACCGGGGAGCTGTTTTTT. The complete variable domain, with remaining parts taken from reference TRBV28 and TRBJ2-2, reads DVKVTQSSRYLVKRTGEKVFLECVQDMDHENMFWYRQDPGLGLRLIYFSYDVKMKEKGDIPEGYSVSREKKERFSLILESASTNQTSMYLCASRPSGGVAGTGELFFGEGSRLTVL.

This clonotype was counted many times. The rearrangement uses TRBV12-3 or TRBV12-4 and TRBJ2-1; TRBD2 agrees at 7 bases. V shed 5 bases and J 15 bases; nucleotides not matched to a gene: 16. The CDR3 is 14 amino acids. The CDR3 DNA reads TGTGCCAGCAGTCCCGGTGGGGGGGGAAAGCGTCCGTTCTTC. It is translated as CASSPGGGGKRPFF.

This clonotype was seen repeatedly, ten times or more. The chain links TRBV6-6 to TRBJ2-1; D is undetermined. The CDR3 sequence is 13 residues long. Trimming took 2 bases from V and 9 from J, leaving 11 bases between them. Looked up from germline, CDR1 is MNHNY and CDR2 is SVGAGI (reference sequence). The CDR3 spells CASSYGGIPEQFF. The CDR3 DNA follows: TGTGCCAGCAGTTACGGTGGGATCCCTGAGCAGTTCTTC.

This clonotype occurred many times. The chain uses TRBV6-6 and TRBJ2-3; D may be TRBD1 (6 bases). The length of the CDR3 is 15 residues. With 6 bases removed from V and 5 bases from J, the gap between germline ends came to 18 bases. The germline V gene has CDR1 MNHNY and CDR2 SVGAGI (reference sequence). The CDR3 nucleotides read TGTGCCAGCAGCCTGGACAGACCAACGAGAGATACGCAGTATTTT. This translates into CASSLDRPTRDTQYF.

In its sample, this clonotype was seen many times. The V and J genes are TRBV7-2 and TRBJ1-1; 9 nucleotides line up with TRBD1. V was clipped by 1 base and J by 4 bases; unmatched bases: 4. This CDR3 region has 15 residues. Germline V gene sequence: CDR1 SGHTA, CDR2 FQGNSA. CDR3 sequence (DNA): TGTGCCAGCAGCTTAGGGGACAGGGCCTTCACTGAAGCTTTCTTT. Its protein product is CASSLGDRAFTEAFF.

This clonotype was seen at least ten times. The chain uses TRBV5-6 and TRBJ2-3; D may be TRBD2 (6 bases). Per the germline V gene, CDR1 is SGHDT and CDR2 is YYEEEE. Trimming took 3 bases from V and 6 from J, leaving 14 bases between them. The CDR3 is 14 residues long. CDR3 in amino acids: CASSSPTGRDTQYF. The DNA for the CDR3 is TGTGCCAGCAGCTCCCCAACGGGGAGGGATACGCAGTATTTT.

In its sample, this clonotype was seen many times. J is TRBJ1-1 and V is TRBV12-3 or TRBV12-4, with 9 positions matching TRBD1. The V and J ends lost 2 bases and 5 bases, in that order; junction bases with no gene match: 9. This CDR3 has 16 amino acids. CDR3 bases: TGTGCCAGCAGTTTACTTACAGGGGGCGGGAGGACTGAAGCTTTCTTT. Amino acids: CASSLLTGGGRTEAFF.

The table lists this clonotype with a few counts. The chain joins TRBV11-2 to TRBJ1-4; D remains unclear. This CDR3 spans 15 amino acids. Per germline, CDR1 SGHAT and CDR2 FQNNGV. The V gene lost 5 bases and the J gene lost 7 bases, with 17 bases spanning the gap. The CDR3 nucleotides read TGTGCCAGCAGCCCCTTGGGGTTCTTGGGTGAAAAACTGTTTTTT. Residues: CASSPLGFLGEKLFF.

Ten or more counts support this clonotype. The J gene is TRBJ2-5, the V gene TRBV27, with D hard to call. Germline V gene data show CDR1 as MNHEY and CDR2 as SMNVEV (reference sequence). This CDR3 has 15 amino acids. Trimming shortened V by 5 bases and J by 0 bases, and 13 bases separated the two germline ends. CDR3 region: CASSLYDGNQETQYF. CDR3 nucleotide sequence: TGTGCCAGCAGTCTCTACGACGGCAACCAAGAGACCCAGTACTTC.

This clonotype has a count of ten or more. The J gene is TRBJ2-3, the V gene TRBV7-9; perhaps TRBD2 as D (7 bases). V was trimmed by 4 bases and J by 4 bases, leaving 12 bases between them. There are 14 residues in the CDR3. Germline V gives CDR1 SEHNR, CDR2 FQNEAQ (reference sequence). The CDR3 here is CASSYRGGADTQYF. In nucleotides, the CDR3 is TGTGCCAGCAGCTACCGAGGGGGGGCAGATACGCAGTATTTT.

The rearrangement links TRBV5-1 to TRBJ2-6, with D uncertain. Looked up from germline, CDR1 is SGHRS and CDR2 is YFSETQ. Trimming left V 2 bases short and J 0 bases short, with 9 bases between. The CDR3 covers 16 residues. The CDR3 loop is CASSFGSSSGANVLTF. The CDR3 DNA reads as TGCGCCAGCAGCTTTGGCTCGAGCTCTGGGGCCAACGTCCTGACTTTC.

The chain joins TRBV5-1 to TRBJ1-1; possible D gene TRBD1, 5 bases. CDR1 is SGHRS and CDR2 is YFSETQ in the germline V gene. This CDR3 contains 14 residues. Trimming stripped 0 bases from V and 4 bases from J, with 10 bases between. The chain's CDR3 is CASSLGWRGTEAFF. The CDR3, as DNA: TGCGCCAGCAGCTTGGGGTGGAGGGGCACTGAAGCTTTCTTT.